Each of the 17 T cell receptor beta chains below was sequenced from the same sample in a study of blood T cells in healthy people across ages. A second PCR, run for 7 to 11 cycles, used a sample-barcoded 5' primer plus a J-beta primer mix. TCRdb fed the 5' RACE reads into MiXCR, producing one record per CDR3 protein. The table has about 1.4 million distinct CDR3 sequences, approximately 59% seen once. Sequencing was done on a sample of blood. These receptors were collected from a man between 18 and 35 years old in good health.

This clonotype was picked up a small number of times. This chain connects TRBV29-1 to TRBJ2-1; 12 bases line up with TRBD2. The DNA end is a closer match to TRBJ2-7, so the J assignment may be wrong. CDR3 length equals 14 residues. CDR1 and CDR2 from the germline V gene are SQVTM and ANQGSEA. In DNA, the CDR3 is TGCAGCGTGATGACTAGCGGGAGTTTCGATGAGCAGTACTTC. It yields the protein CSVMTSGSFDEQYF.

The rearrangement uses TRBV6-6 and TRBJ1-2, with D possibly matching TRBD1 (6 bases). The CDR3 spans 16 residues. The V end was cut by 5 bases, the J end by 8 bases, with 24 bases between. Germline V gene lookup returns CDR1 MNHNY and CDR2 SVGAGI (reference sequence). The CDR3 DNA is TGTGCCAGCAGTCATTTACAGGGATCGATTCTTGGCGGCTACACCTTC. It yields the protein CASSHLQGSILGGYTF.

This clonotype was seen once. CDR3 residues: CASSSGTSDTYEQYF. The CDR3 DNA reads as TGCGCCAGCAGCAGCGGGACTAGCGACACCTACGAGCAGTACTTC. The chain joins TRBV5-1 to TRBJ2-7; 10 bases agree with TRBD2. V was clipped by 4 bases and J by 2 bases; unmatched bases: 6. Looked up from germline, CDR1 is SGHRS and CDR2 is YFSETQ. This CDR3 contains 15 residues. The whole variable domain, remainder taken from reference TRBV5-1 and TRBJ2-7, is KAGVTQTPRYLIKTRGQQVTLSCSPISGHRSVSWYQQTPGQGLQFLFEYFSETQRNKGNFPGRFSGRQFSNSRSEMNVSTLELGDSALYLCASSSGTSDTYEQYFGPGTRLTVT.

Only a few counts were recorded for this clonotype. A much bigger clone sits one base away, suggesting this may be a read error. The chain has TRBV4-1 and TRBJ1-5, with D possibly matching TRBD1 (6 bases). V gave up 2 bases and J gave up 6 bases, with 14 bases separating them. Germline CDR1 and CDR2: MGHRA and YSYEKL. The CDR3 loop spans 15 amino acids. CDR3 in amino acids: CASSQTAGDLQPQHF. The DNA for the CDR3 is TGCGCCAGCAGCCAAACTGCAGGGGATCTTCAGCCCCAGCATTTT.

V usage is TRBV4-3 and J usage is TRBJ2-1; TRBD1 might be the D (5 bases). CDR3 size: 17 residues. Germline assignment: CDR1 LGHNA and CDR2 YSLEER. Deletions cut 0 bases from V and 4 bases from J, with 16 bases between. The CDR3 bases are TGCGCCAGCAGCCAAGACAAAGGCAGGGTAGTGTACAATGAGCAGTTCTTC. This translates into CASSQDKGRVVYNEQFF.

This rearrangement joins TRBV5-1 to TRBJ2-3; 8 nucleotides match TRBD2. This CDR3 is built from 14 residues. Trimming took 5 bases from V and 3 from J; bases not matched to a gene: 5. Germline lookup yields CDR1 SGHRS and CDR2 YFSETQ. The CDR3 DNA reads TGCGCCAGCAGTCGGCGGGGGGTTACAGATACGCAGTATTTT. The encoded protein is CASSRRGVTDTQYF.

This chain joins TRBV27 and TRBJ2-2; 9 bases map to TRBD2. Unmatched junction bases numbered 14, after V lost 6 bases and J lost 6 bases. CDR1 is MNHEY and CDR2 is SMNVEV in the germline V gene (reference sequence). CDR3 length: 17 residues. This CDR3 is CASSLKLAGVNPGELFF. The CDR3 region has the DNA TGTGCCAGCAGCCTAAAACTAGCGGGTGTTAACCCCGGGGAGCTGTTTTTT.

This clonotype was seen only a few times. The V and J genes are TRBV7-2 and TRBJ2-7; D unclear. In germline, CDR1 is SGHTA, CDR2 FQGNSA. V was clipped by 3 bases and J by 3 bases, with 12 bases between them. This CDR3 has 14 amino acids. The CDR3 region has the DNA TGTGCCAGCAGCTTGGCGGCGGTTAACTACGAGCAGTACTTC. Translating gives CASSLAAVNYEQYF.

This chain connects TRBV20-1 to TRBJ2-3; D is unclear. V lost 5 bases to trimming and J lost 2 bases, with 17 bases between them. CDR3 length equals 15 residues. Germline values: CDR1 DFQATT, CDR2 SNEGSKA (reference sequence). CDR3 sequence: CSAFRPPPFTDTQYF. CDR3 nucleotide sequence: TGCAGTGCTTTCCGCCCTCCCCCCTTCACAGATACGCAGTATTTT.

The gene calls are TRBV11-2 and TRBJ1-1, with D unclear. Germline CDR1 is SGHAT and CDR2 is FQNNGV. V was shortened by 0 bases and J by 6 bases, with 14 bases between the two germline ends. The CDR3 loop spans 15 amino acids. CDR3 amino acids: CASSLEVSAGSEAFF. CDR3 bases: TGTGCCAGCAGCTTAGAGGTCAGCGCCGGGTCTGAAGCTTTCTTT.

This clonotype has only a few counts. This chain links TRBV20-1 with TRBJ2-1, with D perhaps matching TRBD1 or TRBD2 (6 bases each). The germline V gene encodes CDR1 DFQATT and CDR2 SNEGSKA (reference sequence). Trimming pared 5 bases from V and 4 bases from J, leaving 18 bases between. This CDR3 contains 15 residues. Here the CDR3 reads CSAVAEGGNYNEQFF. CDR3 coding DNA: TGCAGTGCTGTCGCAGAAGGGGGGAATTACAATGAGCAGTTCTTC.

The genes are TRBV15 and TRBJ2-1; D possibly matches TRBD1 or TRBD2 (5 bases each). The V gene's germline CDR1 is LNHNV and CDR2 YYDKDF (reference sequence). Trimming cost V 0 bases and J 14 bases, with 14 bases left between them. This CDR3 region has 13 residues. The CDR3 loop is CATSRDNGDVEFF. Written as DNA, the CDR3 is TGTGCCACCAGCAGAGATAATGGGGACGTGGAGTTCTTC.

Here the CDR3 DNA reads TGTGCCAGCATTCAAGAGGGGTCTGTCGGCAATCAGCCCCAGCATTTT. This sequence encodes CASIQEGSVGNQPQHF. The rearrangement links TRBV12-3 or TRBV12-4 to TRBJ1-5; a possible D gene is TRBD1 (5 bases). V lost 7 bases, J lost 2 bases, and 18 bases lay in between. The CDR3 runs to 16 residues.

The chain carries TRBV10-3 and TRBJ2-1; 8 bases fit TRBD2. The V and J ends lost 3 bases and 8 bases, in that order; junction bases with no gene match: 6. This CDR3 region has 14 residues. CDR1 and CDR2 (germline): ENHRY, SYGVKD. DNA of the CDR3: TGTGCCATCAGTGATGGGACGGGAGGGGATGAGCAGTTCTTC. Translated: CAISDGTGGDEQFF.

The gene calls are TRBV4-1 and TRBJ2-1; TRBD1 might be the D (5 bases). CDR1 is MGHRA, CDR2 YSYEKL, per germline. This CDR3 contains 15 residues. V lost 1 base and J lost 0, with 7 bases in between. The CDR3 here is CASSQATASYNEQFF. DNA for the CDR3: TGCGCCAGCAGCCAAGCGACAGCCTCCTACAATGAGCAGTTCTTC.

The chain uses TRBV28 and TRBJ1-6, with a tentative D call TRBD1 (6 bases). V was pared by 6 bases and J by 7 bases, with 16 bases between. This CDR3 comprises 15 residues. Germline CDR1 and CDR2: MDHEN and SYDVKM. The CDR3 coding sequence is TGTGCCAGCAGGTTGAGGGGGTTGGGGAATTCACCCCTCCACTTT. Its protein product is CASRLRGLGNSPLHF.

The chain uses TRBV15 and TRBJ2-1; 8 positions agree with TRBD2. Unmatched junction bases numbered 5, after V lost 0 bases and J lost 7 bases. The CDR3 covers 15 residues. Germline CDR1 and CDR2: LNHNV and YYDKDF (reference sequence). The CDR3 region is CATSRESGRGNEQFF. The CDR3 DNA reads TGTGCCACCAGCAGAGAGAGCGGGAGAGGGAATGAGCAGTTCTTC.